This TCR beta chain was identified during a study of blood T cell repertoires in COVID-19. This CDR3 contains 15 residues. Trimming cost V 7 bases and J 1 base, with 16 bases left between them. Germline CDR1 reads MNHEY; CDR2 reads SVGAGI. The assay was immunoSEQ multiplex PCR, and TCRdb's table has in-frame clones only and misses some. The sample consists of around 180,000 clones, about 81% of them appearing once. J is TRBJ1-2 and V is TRBV6-5, with TRBD1 as a possible D gene (5 bases). The clonotype was recovered from an elderly woman with COVID-19, enrolled during active disease. Material for sequencing was peripheral blood. The CDR3 DNA is TGTGCCAGCATTTTTTTCGGGGGTAGTAACTATGGCTACACCTTC. It yields the protein CASIFFGGSNYGYTF.